Listed here are 26 T cell receptor beta chains from one sample, sequenced in a study of blood T cell repertoires in COVID-19. Sequenced by immunoSEQ multiplex PCR; TCRdb stores in-frame clones only, minus some. Here the sample spans roughly 260,000 clones, around 90% being singletons. Material: peripheral blood. All receptors come from a man aged 60 to 69 who had recovered from COVID-19.

The genes are TRBV4-1 and TRBJ1-5; the D is unclear. The germline CDR1 and CDR2 sequences are MGHRA and YSYEKL. The CDR3 runs to 14 residues. Trimming removed 4 bases from V and 0 bases from J, with 7 bases in between. Here the CDR3 reads CASSLGSSNQPQHF. The CDR3, as DNA: TGCGCCAGCAGCCTGGGGAGTAGCAATCAGCCCCAGCATTTT.

The chain has TRBV3-1 (or the pseudogene TRBV3-2) and TRBJ2-7; tentatively, D is TRBD2 (6 bases). V lost 6 bases to trimming and J lost 5 bases, with 14 bases between them. Germline CDR1 LGHDT, CDR2 YNNKEL (reference sequence). This CDR3 is built from 13 residues. CDR3 in amino acids: CASSGLARNEQYF. CDR3 DNA sequence: TGTGCCAGCAGTGGCCTAGCGAGGAACGAGCAGTACTTC.

This sequence joins TRBV9 and TRBJ1-2, with 9 bases fitting TRBD1. The ends lost 0 bases at V and 0 bases at J; junction bases unmatched: 3. Germline V gives CDR1 SGDLS, CDR2 YYNGEE. The CDR3 is 16 amino acids. The CDR3 here is CASSVDRGQANYGYTF. The CDR3 DNA follows: TGTGCCAGCAGCGTAGACAGGGGGCAAGCTAACTATGGCTACACCTTC.

The V call is TRBV29-1, the J call TRBJ2-4, with 8 bases matching TRBD1. This CDR3 contains 16 residues. Germline V gene lookup returns CDR1 SQVTM and CDR2 ANQGSEA. The V segment lost 7 bases and the J segment 6 bases; nucleotides outside the gene matches: 17. This CDR3 is CSARPVSTGAGNIQYF. The DNA of the CDR3 is TGCAGCGCCCGACCCGTTTCGACAGGGGCGGGAAACATTCAGTACTTC. Complete variable domain (other parts from reference TRBV29-1 and TRBJ2-4): SAVISQKPSRDICQRGTSLTIQCQVDSQVTMMFWYRQQPGQSLTLIATANQGSEATYESGFVIDKFPISRPNLTFSTLTVSNMSPEDSSIYLCSARPVSTGAGNIQYFGAGTRLSVL.

The chain links TRBV5-6 to TRBJ2-1; D is undetermined. The CDR3 covers 14 residues. V lost 1 base and J lost 7, with 12 bases in between. Germline CDR1 and CDR2: SGHDT and YYEEEE. CDR3 coding DNA: TGTGCCAGCAGCTTGTCACCTAGGTCAAATGAGCAGTTCTTC. This sequence encodes CASSLSPRSNEQFF.

This clone has a single count. The rearrangement uses TRBV3-1 (or the pseudogene TRBV3-2) and TRBJ2-7, with TRBD1 identical over 10 bases. Germline lookup yields CDR1 LGHDT and CDR2 YNNKEL (reference sequence). V lost 1 base to trimming and J lost 4 bases; unmatched junction nucleotides: 1. The CDR3 sequence is 14 residues long. This CDR3 reads CASSQVGQGYEQYF. Here the CDR3 DNA reads TGTGCCAGCAGCCAAGTGGGACAGGGGTACGAGCAGTACTTC.

This chain joins TRBV24-1 and TRBJ1-4; D possibly corresponds to TRBD1 (6 bases). The CDR3 is 14 residues long. V was trimmed by 6 bases and J by 8 bases, leaving 15 bases between them. Germline loops: CDR1 KGHDR, CDR2 SFDVKD. CDR3 in DNA: TGTGCCACCAGTCCATCTGGGGGCGAGGAAAAACTGTTTTTT. Residues: CATSPSGGEEKLFF.

This clone was detected once. The genes are TRBV19 and TRBJ1-1, with a weak D call TRBD1 (6 bases). Trimming cost V 10 bases and J 5 bases, with 17 bases left between them. Germline assignment: CDR1 LNHDA and CDR2 SQIVND (reference sequence). CDR3 size: 13 residues. The CDR3 DNA follows: TGTGCCACCGCAAGGGGGGGGCGGACTGAAGCTTTCTTT. It encodes CATARGGRTEAFF.

The gene calls are TRBV9 and TRBJ2-7; no reliable D call. This CDR3 has 13 residues. CDR1 is SGDLS and CDR2 is YYNGEE in the germline V gene. Trimming pared 0 bases from V and 0 bases from J, leaving 4 bases between. In DNA form, the CDR3 reads TGTGCCAGCAGCGTAGAGAGCTCCTACGAGCAGTACTTC. Protein sequence: CASSVESSYEQYF.

The chain recombines TRBV7-8 with TRBJ2-3; TRBD2 might be the D (6 bases). V was clipped by 2 bases and J by 5 bases, with 20 bases between them. The CDR3 consists of 17 residues. CDR1 and CDR2 from the germline V gene are SGHVS and FQNEAQ. This CDR3 is CASSLMRSASARDTQYF. DNA for the CDR3: TGTGCCAGCAGCTTAATGAGGTCGGCTAGCGCTAGAGATACGCAGTATTTT. The full variable domain, its missing parts supplied by reference TRBV7-8 and TRBJ2-3, is GAGVSQSPRYKVAKRGQDVALRCDPISGHVSLFWYQQALGQGPEFLTYFQNEAQLDKSGLPSDRFFAERPEGSVSTLKIQRTQQEDSAVYLCASSLMRSASARDTQYFGPGTRLTVL.

The chain employs TRBV6-5 and TRBJ1-1, with TRBD1 matching 7 bases. Germline V CDR1 and CDR2: MNHEY, SVGAGI. J was trimmed by 4 bases and V by 10 bases; bases with no gene match: 6. CDR3 length: 12 residues. CDR3 DNA: TGTGCCATAGACAGGGTCGGCACTGAAGCTTTCTTT. It yields the protein CAIDRVGTEAFF.

V and J are TRBV2 and TRBJ1-3, with D perhaps matching TRBD1 (5 bases). This CDR3 contains 15 residues. The germline V gene has CDR1 SNHLY and CDR2 FYNNEI. Trimming removed 4 bases from V and 5 bases from J, with 15 bases in between. The DNA for the CDR3 is TGTGCCAGCAGTGTGGGGGGGGACGTAAGAAACACCATATATTTT. Its translation: CASSVGGDVRNTIYF.

CDR3 sequence (DNA): TGTGCCAGCAGCCCTCGGGGGGGCGCATACCTAAACGGGGAGCTGTTTTTT. Its protein product is CASSPRGGAYLNGELFF. The chain employs TRBV5-6 and TRBJ2-2; TRBD2 matches 8 bases. V lost 4 bases, J lost 7 bases, and 15 bases stayed unmatched. CDR3 length: 17 residues. Germline lookup yields CDR1 SGHDT and CDR2 YYEEEE.

The chain uses TRBV13 and TRBJ1-1; 9 nucleotides match TRBD1. The CDR3 is 15 residues long. The junction had 10 bases not matched to a gene; V was cut back by 5 bases and J by 6 bases. CDR1 is PRHDT, CDR2 FYEKMQ, per germline (reference sequence). CDR3 in amino acids: CASSPRTGGVAEAFF. CDR3 DNA: TGTGCCAGCAGCCCGAGAACAGGGGGCGTTGCTGAAGCTTTCTTT.

The chain couples TRBV13 to TRBJ1-2; D call uncertain. In germline, CDR1 is PRHDT, CDR2 FYEKMQ (reference sequence). V shed 2 bases and J shed 8 bases, with 9 bases lying between them. The length of the CDR3 is 12 residues. This CDR3 is CASSLRGVGYTF. The CDR3 DNA reads TGTGCCAGCAGCTTACGAGGCGTAGGCTACACCTTC.

J is TRBJ1-1 and V is TRBV12-3 or TRBV12-4; TRBD1 matches 7 bases. There are 12 residues in the CDR3. Unmatched junction bases numbered 7, after V lost 5 bases and J lost 10 bases. CDR3 coding DNA: TGTGCCAGCAGTCGACAGGGCTTCGGAGCTTTCTTT. Its protein is CASSRQGFGAFF.

The V and J genes are TRBV29-1 and TRBJ1-1; TRBD1 aligns across 7 bases. The CDR3 contains 14 residues. The V and J ends lost 6 bases and 1 base, in that order; junction bases with no gene match: 8. Germline V CDR1 and CDR2: SQVTM, ANQGSEA. The CDR3 DNA follows: TGCAGCGTCCCTCGACAGGGAAGGAACACTGAAGCTTTCTTT. Protein: CSVPRQGRNTEAFF.

The chain recombines TRBV19 with TRBJ1-5; 9 positions match TRBD1. The junction had 9 bases not matched to a gene; V was cut back by 6 bases and J by 3 bases. Germline CDR1 LNHDA, CDR2 SQIVND (reference sequence). CDR3 length equals 16 residues. CDR3 in DNA: TGTGCCAGTAGCACCCCCGACAGGGGGAACAATCAGCCCCAGCATTTT. Translating it yields CASSTPDRGNNQPQHF.

The V and J genes are TRBV7-9 and TRBJ2-7; D is undetermined. Trimming took 1 base from V and 3 from J, leaving 4 bases between them. Germline values: CDR1 SEHNR, CDR2 FQNEAQ (reference sequence). The CDR3 covers 12 residues. The CDR3 sequence: CASSLVGYEQYF. Here the CDR3 DNA reads TGTGCCAGCAGCTTAGTCGGCTACGAGCAGTACTTC.

The rearrangement uses TRBV7-9 and TRBJ1-3, with D possibly matching TRBD1 (6 bases). The CDR3 sequence is 17 residues long. Trimming cost V 5 bases and J 0 bases, with 17 bases left between them. CDR1 and CDR2 from the germline V gene are SEHNR and FQNEAQ (reference sequence). This chain's CDR3 is CASSQSGTPISGNTIYF. For the CDR3, the DNA is TGTGCCAGCAGCCAGTCCGGGACACCAATCTCTGGAAACACCATATATTTT.

This chain connects TRBV27 to TRBJ2-3; 9 bases fit TRBD1. With V trimmed by 6 bases and J by 2 bases, 6 bases remained unmatched. The germline gives CDR1 MNHEY, CDR2 SMNVEV (reference sequence). The length of the CDR3 is 15 residues. CDR3 region: CASRGTGLPTDTQYF. The CDR3 region has the DNA TGTGCCAGCAGGGGGACAGGGCTTCCCACAGATACGCAGTATTTT.

This sequence joins TRBV5-6 and TRBJ1-5; the D gene is possibly TRBD1 (6 bases). CDR3 length equals 16 residues. Trimming took 2 bases from V and 6 from J, leaving 18 bases between them. The germline V gene has CDR1 SGHDT and CDR2 YYEEEE. The CDR3 nucleotides read TGTGCCAGCAGCTTCTCGATAGGGGGGGCTGGTCAGCCCCAGCATTTT. Protein: CASSFSIGGAGQPQHF.

This chain links TRBV18 with TRBJ2-3; D possibly corresponds to TRBD2 (6 bases). This CDR3 has 15 residues. Trimming shortened V by 6 bases and J by 0 bases, and 13 bases separated the two germline ends. Germline CDR1 and CDR2: KGHSH and LQKENI. The CDR3 nucleotides are TGTGCCAGCTCGTCAACGGGGACTAGCACAGATACGCAGTATTTT. This encodes CASSSTGTSTDTQYF. Full variable domain (missing parts from reference TRBV18 and TRBJ2-3): NAGVMQNPRHLVRRRGQEARLRCSPMKGHSHVYWYRQLPEEGLKFMVYLQKENIIDESGMPKERFSAEFPKEGPSILRIQQVVRGDSAAYFCASSSTGTSTDTQYFGPGTRLTVL.

V gene TRBV30 combines with J gene TRBJ2-7; 10 bases line up with TRBD2. V dropped 5 bases and J dropped 4; count of bases not matched to a gene: 8. CDR3 length: 14 amino acids. Germline V gene sequence: CDR1 GTSNPN, CDR2 SVGIG (reference sequence). As DNA, the CDR3 is TGTGCCTGGTCCTCGTGGGGACTAGCGTACGAGCAGTACTTC. Protein product: CAWSSWGLAYEQYF. Drawing the rest from reference TRBV30 and TRBJ2-7, the complete variable domain is SQTIHQWPATLVQPVGSPLSLECTVEGTSNPNLYWYRQAAGRGLQLLFYSVGIGQISSEVPQNLSASRPQDRQFILSSKKLLLSDSGFYLCAWSSWGLAYEQYFGPGTRLTVT.

This chain links TRBV3-1 (or the pseudogene TRBV3-2) with TRBJ1-1; D might be TRBD1 (5 bases). The CDR3 length is 15 residues. V lost 0 bases and J 9 bases, leaving 17 bases between the germline ends. CDR1 and CDR2 (germline): LGHDT, YNNKEL (reference sequence). In DNA form, the CDR3 reads TGTGCCAGCAGCCAAGATGGCGGGGGTGGATTTAAAGCTTTCTTT. Its protein product is CASSQDGGGGFKAFF.

In DNA form, the CDR3 reads TGTGCTAGTGGTCAAACAGGGGGCGGGGAGACCCAGTACTTC. Its protein product is CASGQTGGGETQYF. The chain recombines TRBV12-5 with TRBJ2-5, with 9 nucleotides matching TRBD1. Germline CDR1 reads LGHNT; CDR2 reads FRNRAP. After removal of 5 bases from V and 5 bases from J, the junction contained 6 bases not matched to a gene. This CDR3 is built from 14 residues.